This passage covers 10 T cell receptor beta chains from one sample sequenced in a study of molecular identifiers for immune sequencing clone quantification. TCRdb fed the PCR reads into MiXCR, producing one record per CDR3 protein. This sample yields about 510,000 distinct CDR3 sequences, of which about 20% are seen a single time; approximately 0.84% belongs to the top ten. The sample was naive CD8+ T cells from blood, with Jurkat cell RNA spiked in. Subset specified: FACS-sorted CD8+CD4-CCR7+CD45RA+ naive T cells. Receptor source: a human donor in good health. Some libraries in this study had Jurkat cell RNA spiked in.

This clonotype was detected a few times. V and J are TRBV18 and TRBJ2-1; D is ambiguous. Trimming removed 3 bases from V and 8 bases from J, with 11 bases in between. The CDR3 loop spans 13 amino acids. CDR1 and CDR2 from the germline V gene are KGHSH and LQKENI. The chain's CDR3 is CASSPGLGYEQFF. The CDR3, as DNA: TGTGCCAGCTCACCTGGATTGGGCTATGAGCAGTTCTTC.

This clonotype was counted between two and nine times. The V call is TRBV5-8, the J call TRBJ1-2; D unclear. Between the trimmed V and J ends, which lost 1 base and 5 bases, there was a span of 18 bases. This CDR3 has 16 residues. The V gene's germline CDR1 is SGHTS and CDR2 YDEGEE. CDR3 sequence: CASSLRGDPNTYGYTF. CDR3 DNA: TGTGCCAGCAGCTTGCGGGGAGACCCAAATACATATGGCTACACCTTC.

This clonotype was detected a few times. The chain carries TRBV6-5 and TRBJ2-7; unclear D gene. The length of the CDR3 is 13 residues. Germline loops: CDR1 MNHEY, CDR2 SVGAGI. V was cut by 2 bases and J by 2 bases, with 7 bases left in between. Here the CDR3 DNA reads TGTGCCAGCAGTTACACCAGAGCCTACGAGCAGTACTTC. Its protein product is CASSYTRAYEQYF.

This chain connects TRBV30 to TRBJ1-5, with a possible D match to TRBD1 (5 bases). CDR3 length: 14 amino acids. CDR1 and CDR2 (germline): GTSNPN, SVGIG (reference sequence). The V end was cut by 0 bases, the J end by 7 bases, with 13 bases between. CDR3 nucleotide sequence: TGTGCCTGGAGTGTAGGGCAGGGTTTACAGCCCCAGCATTTT. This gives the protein CAWSVGQGLQPQHF.

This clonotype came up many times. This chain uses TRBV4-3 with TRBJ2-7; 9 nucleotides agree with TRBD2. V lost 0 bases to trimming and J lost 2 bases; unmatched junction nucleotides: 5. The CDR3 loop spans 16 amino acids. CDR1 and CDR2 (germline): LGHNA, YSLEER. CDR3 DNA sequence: TGCGCCAGCAGCCAAGATACTAGCGGGCTGACCTACGAGCAGTACTTC. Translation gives CASSQDTSGLTYEQYF.

The CDR3 is CASSLVLGDSYEQYF. For the CDR3, the DNA is TGTGCCAGCAGCTTAGTGCTTGGGGACTCCTACGAGCAGTACTTC. The chain links TRBV7-9 to TRBJ2-7; D is unclear. Germline loops: CDR1 SEHNR, CDR2 FQNEAQ (reference sequence). The V end lost 1 base, the J end lost 0 bases, and 10 bases lay between the germline ends. The length of the CDR3 is 15 residues.

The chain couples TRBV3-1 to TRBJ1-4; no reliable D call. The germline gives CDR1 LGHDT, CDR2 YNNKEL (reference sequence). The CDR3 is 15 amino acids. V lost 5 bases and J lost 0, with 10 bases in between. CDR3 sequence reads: CASSLRPATNEKLFF. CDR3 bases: TGTGCCAGCAGCTTGAGACCTGCAACTAATGAAAAACTGTTTTTT.

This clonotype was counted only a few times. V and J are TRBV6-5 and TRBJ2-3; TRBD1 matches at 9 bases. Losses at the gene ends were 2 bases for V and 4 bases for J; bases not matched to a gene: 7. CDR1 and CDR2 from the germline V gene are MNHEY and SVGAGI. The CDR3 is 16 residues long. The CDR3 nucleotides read TGTGCCAGCAGTTACGGGGACAGGGCGTACGCAGATACGCAGTATTTT. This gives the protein CASSYGDRAYADTQYF.

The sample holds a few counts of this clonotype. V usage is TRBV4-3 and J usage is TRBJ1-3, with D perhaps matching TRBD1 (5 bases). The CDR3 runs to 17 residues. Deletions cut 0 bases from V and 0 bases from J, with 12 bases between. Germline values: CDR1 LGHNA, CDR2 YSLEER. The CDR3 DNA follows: TGCGCCAGCAGCCAAGATAGGGACCTACGCTCTGGAAACACCATATATTTT. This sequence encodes CASSQDRDLRSGNTIYF.

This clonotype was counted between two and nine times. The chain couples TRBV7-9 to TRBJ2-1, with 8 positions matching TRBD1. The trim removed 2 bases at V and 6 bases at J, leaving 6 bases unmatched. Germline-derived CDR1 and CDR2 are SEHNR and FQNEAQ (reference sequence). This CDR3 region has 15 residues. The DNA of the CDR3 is TGTGCCAGCAGCTTATCCCAGGGGGCAAGCAATGAGCAGTTCTTC. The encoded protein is CASSLSQGASNEQFF.